The 18 T cell receptor beta chains listed next were all sequenced from one sample in a study of T cells in pancreatic ductal adenocarcinoma. TCRdb's table, derived via immunoSEQ multiplex PCR, lists solely in-frame clones and lacks some. The repertoire includes about 5,400 clones, 72% of them detected once, and just over 8.5% sits in the top ten. Surgery without prior neoadjuvant therapy was the treatment of the selected pancreatic ductal adenocarcinoma patients. Sequences were obtained from pancreatic tumor tissue. Receptor source: a human donor with pancreatic ductal adenocarcinoma.

CDR3 residues: CASSEARGYEQYF. The CDR3 DNA is TGTGCCAGCAGTGAAGCCAGGGGCTACGAGCAGTACTTC. This chain links TRBV2 with TRBJ2-7; a possible D gene is TRBD1 (6 bases). Germline assignment: CDR1 SNHLY and CDR2 FYNNEI. This CDR3 contains 13 residues. The V and J ends lost 0 bases and 3 bases respectively, with 6 bases between them.

The chain uses TRBV11-3 and TRBJ1-1, with no clear D. The CDR3 consists of 14 residues. The V gene lost 0 bases and the J gene lost 0 bases, with 5 bases spanning the gap. Per the germline V gene, CDR1 is SGHNT and CDR2 is YENEEA. CDR3 nucleotide sequence: TGTGCCAGCAGCTTAGACCAGGTGAACACTGAAGCTTTCTTT. This gives the protein CASSLDQVNTEAFF.

The chain uses TRBV28 and TRBJ2-1, with 8 positions matching TRBD1. The V and J ends lost 3 bases and 3 bases, in that order; junction bases with no gene match: 7. The CDR3 extends over 16 amino acids. The germline gives CDR1 MDHEN, CDR2 SYDVKM. The CDR3 DNA reads as TGTGCCAGCAGTTTGGCCAGGGGGCTGGGCTACAATGAGCAGTTCTTC. It yields the protein CASSLARGLGYNEQFF.

V and J are TRBV5-1 and TRBJ2-3, with 8 bases matching TRBD2. V was clipped by 5 bases and J by 2 bases; unmatched bases: 4. The germline CDR1 and CDR2 sequences are SGHRS and YFSETQ. The CDR3 spans 14 residues. CDR3 sequence: CASSRGGYTDTQYF. CDR3 coding DNA: TGCGCCAGCAGTCGGGGGGGTTACACAGATACGCAGTATTTT. Looking up the rest from reference TRBV5-1 and TRBJ2-3 gives the full variable domain: KAGVTQTPRYLIKTRGQQVTLSCSPISGHRSVSWYQQTPGQGLQFLFEYFSETQRNKGNFPGRFSGRQFSNSRSEMNVSTLELGDSALYLCASSRGGYTDTQYFGPGTRLTVL.

The chain has TRBV28 and TRBJ1-2, with D maybe TRBD1 (5 bases). Trimming cost V 5 bases and J 8 bases, with 15 bases left between them. The germline V gene encodes CDR1 MDHEN and CDR2 SYDVKM. This CDR3 region has 13 residues. In nucleotides, the CDR3 is TGTGCCAGCAGTCCCCAGGGCCCCTGGGGCTACACCTTC. This gives the protein CASSPQGPWGYTF.

This clone is categorized as medium-sized. CDR3 in DNA: TGCGCCAGCAGCCGGGACACCATGAACACTGAAGCTTTCTTT. Encoded protein: CASSRDTMNTEAFF. J is TRBJ1-1 and V is TRBV5-1; tentative D call: TRBD1 (6 bases). Germline V gene sequence: CDR1 SGHRS, CDR2 YFSETQ. The CDR3 is made up of 14 amino acids. The V end was cut by 4 bases, the J end by 0 bases, with 10 bases between.

V is TRBV6-4 and J is TRBJ2-2, with 10 bases aligning to TRBD1. V dropped 7 bases and J dropped 5; count of bases not matched to a gene: 7. This CDR3 comprises 15 residues. The germline V gene has CDR1 MRHNA and CDR2 SNTAGT. CDR3: CASTPGQGGTGELFF. The CDR3 DNA follows: TGTGCCAGCACCCCTGGACAGGGGGGAACCGGGGAGCTGTTTTTT.

This clone was seen only a few times. The gene calls are TRBV4-2 and TRBJ1-1; 7 bases map to TRBD1. Germline V gene data show CDR1 as LGHNA and CDR2 as YNFKEQ. The CDR3 spans 13 residues. The V and J ends lost 4 bases and 10 bases, in that order; junction bases with no gene match: 9. CDR3 DNA: TGTGCCAGCAGCCTTGAAGAGGGGGCCAGAGCTTTCTTT. Translation: CASSLEEGARAFF.

The chain recombines TRBV27 with TRBJ2-1; 10 bases align to TRBD2. This CDR3 region has 19 residues. V trimming: 6 bases; J trimming: 8 bases; junction bases outside the gene matches: 22. Germline lookup yields CDR1 MNHEY and CDR2 SMNVEV (reference sequence). The CDR3 DNA is TGTGCCAGCAGACGTTATGGGGTTCCGGGACTAGCGCTGGGCGATGAGCAGTTCTTC. Translated: CASRRYGVPGLALGDEQFF.

This chain uses TRBV4-2 with TRBJ1-2, with 7 nucleotides matching TRBD1. The germline V gene has CDR1 LGHNA and CDR2 YNFKEQ. V lost 2 bases, J lost 6 bases, and 9 bases stayed unmatched. The CDR3 covers 15 residues. The CDR3 here is CASSQTGDLRDGYTF. In nucleotides, the CDR3 is TGTGCCAGCAGCCAAACAGGGGACTTAAGGGATGGCTACACCTTC.

This chain links TRBV7-6 with TRBJ2-1; 8 bases fit TRBD1. From germline, CDR1 is SGHVS and CDR2 FNYEAQ. CDR3 length equals 15 residues. Germline trimming cut 5 bases from V and 4 bases from J; bases unmatched to any gene: 7. Written as DNA, the CDR3 is TGTGCCAGCAGCCTCACAGGGGGTAGTTACAATGAGCAGTTCTTC. Amino acid sequence: CASSLTGGSYNEQFF.

The rearrangement links TRBV29-1 to TRBJ1-1; D is uncertain. The V end was cut by 0 bases, the J end by 12 bases, with 14 bases between. Per germline, CDR1 SQVTM and CDR2 ANQGSEA. The CDR3 extends over 12 amino acids. CDR3 sequence (DNA): TGCAGCGTTGAAGATCGCCTGGAGCGGACTTTCTTT. It is translated as CSVEDRLERTFF.

This clone was recorded only once. This chain uses TRBV4-2 with TRBJ2-7, with 11 bases that match TRBD2. The CDR3 length is 17 residues. The V gene's germline CDR1 is LGHNA and CDR2 YNFKEQ. The V gene end was trimmed by 0 bases and the J gene end by 0 bases; junction bases not matched to a gene: 4. Here the CDR3 DNA reads TGTGCCAGCAGCCAAGATTTTCTAGCGGGGGGCTCCTACGAGCAGTACTTC. It is translated as CASSQDFLAGGSYEQYF.

This chain links TRBV9 with TRBJ1-2; 9 bases agree with TRBD1. Germline V gives CDR1 SGDLS, CDR2 YYNGEE. V lost 4 bases, J lost 3 bases, and 4 bases stayed unmatched. The CDR3 length is 14 residues. The chain's CDR3 is CASSQGQGYYGYTF. In DNA, the CDR3 is TGTGCCAGCAGCCAGGGACAGGGCTACTATGGCTACACCTTC.

J is TRBJ1-1 and V is TRBV5-4, with D possibly matching TRBD1 (6 bases). The V and J ends lost 5 bases and 2 bases respectively, with 19 bases between them. Germline V gene data show CDR1 as SGHNT and CDR2 as YYREEE (reference sequence). This CDR3 contains 16 residues. The CDR3 reads CASRRQIDRLNTEAFF. CDR3 nucleotides: TGTGCCAGCAGACGCCAAATCGACAGGCTAAACACTGAAGCTTTCTTT.

By proportion, this clone is medium-sized (0.01 to 0.1%). The chain links TRBV30 to TRBJ2-7, with D possibly matching TRBD1 (6 bases). Trimming took off 1 base at V and 9 bases at J, with 13 bases between the two ends. The CDR3 is 12 amino acids. Per germline, CDR1 GTSNPN and CDR2 SVGIG (reference sequence). For the CDR3, the DNA is TGTGCCTGGAGTGAGACAGGTGGTCCGCAGTACTTC. This translates into CAWSETGGPQYF.

This clone was picked up a small number of times. CDR3 DNA: TGTGCCAGCAGTCGCCGACAGGCCGCTGGTTCACCCCTCCACTTT. Its translation: CASSRRQAAGSPLHF. The chain employs TRBV28 and TRBJ1-6; D is possibly TRBD1 (6 bases). There are 15 residues in the CDR3. Trimming left V 5 bases short and J 9 bases short, with 17 bases between. The germline V gene encodes CDR1 MDHEN and CDR2 SYDVKM.

The rearrangement joins TRBV28 to TRBJ2-1, with 11 bases identical to TRBD1. Germline V gene data show CDR1 as MDHEN and CDR2 as SYDVKM. The CDR3 is 16 residues long. The V gene end was trimmed by 5 bases and the J gene end by 7 bases; junction bases not matched to a gene: 10. The CDR3 DNA reads as TGTGCCAGCAGTACCCACCCCGGGACAGGGGGAAATGAGCAGTTCTTC. Its protein is CASSTHPGTGGNEQFF.